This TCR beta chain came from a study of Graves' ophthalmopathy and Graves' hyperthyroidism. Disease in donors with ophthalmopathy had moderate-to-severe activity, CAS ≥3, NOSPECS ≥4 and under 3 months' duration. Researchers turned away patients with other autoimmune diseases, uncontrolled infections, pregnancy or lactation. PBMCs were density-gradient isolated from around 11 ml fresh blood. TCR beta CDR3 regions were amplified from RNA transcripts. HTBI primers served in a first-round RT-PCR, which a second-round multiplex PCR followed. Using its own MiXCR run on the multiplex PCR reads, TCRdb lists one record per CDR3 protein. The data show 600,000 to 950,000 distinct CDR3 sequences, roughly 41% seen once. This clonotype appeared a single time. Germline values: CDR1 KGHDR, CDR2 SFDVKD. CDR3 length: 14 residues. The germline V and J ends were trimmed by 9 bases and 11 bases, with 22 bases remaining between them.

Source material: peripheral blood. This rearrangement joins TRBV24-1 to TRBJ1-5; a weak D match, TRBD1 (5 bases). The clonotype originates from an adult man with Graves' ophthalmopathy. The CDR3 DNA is TGTGCCACCTCACGGGGGGGAATCCAAGAGACCCAGCATTTT. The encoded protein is CATSRGGIQETQHF.